This T cell receptor beta chain comes out of a study of blood T cell repertoires in COVID-19. Whole-study context: Samples of COVID-19 (acute and convalescent) were obtained from the United States, Italy and Spain.

Generated by immunoSEQ multiplex PCR, the TCRdb table keeps only in-frame clones and is missing some. The table includes around 200,000 clones, approximately 86% detected once. Germline CDR1 and CDR2: SGHRS and YFSETQ. V lost 2 bases to trimming and J lost 9 bases; unmatched junction nucleotides: 7. The CDR3 runs 13 residues. Participant-given clinical history determined each cohort assignment. What was sequenced was PBMCs or T cells enriched from blood (not recorded which). The rearrangement uses TRBV5-1 and TRBJ1-1; 7 bases align to TRBD1. The sequence derives from a woman aged 25 to 39 who had been exposed to COVID-19. The CDR3 reads CASSFGQGDQAFF. CDR3 sequence (DNA): TGCGCCAGCAGCTTCGGGCAGGGGGACCAAGCTTTCTTT.